This TCR beta chain was identified during a study of blood T cells in healthy people across ages. Study-level points and caveats: Because sorting was not performed, PBMCs prevented conclusive naive versus antigen-experienced comparison. The study found TCR beta diversity correlated strongly with naive T cell percentage.

Note on this clonotype: The antigen is unknown.

Through a sample-barcoded 5' primer and a J-beta primer mix, a second PCR was run for roughly 6 to 11 cycles. TCRdb re-called the 5' RACE reads with MiXCR, one entry per CDR3 protein. The table lists over 1.5 million distinct CDR3 sequences, just under 50% of them singletons. Peripheral blood from each donor was collected in a volume of 9.5 to 10 milliliters. Each sample gave at least 6.5 million isolated PBMCs. Trimming cost V 7 bases and J 0 bases; bases outside gene matches: 8. CDR1 is SQVTM and CDR2 is ANQGSEA in the germline V gene. This CDR3 contains 14 residues. The sequence was obtained from a woman aged 40-49 years in good health. The sequencing sample was made of blood. The chain is built from TRBV29-1 and TRBJ1-2, with 7 nucleotides matching TRBD1. The CDR3 bases are TGCAGCGGGGGCGGCGGGACAGCTAACTATGGCTACACCTTC. It translates to CSGGGGTANYGYTF.